The clone carrying this T cell receptor beta chain was picked up many times. Germline values: CDR1 ENHRY, CDR2 SYGVKD. The CDR3 is 14 residues long. With 6 bases clipped from V and 2 bases from J, the junction kept 1 base outside the gene matches. TCRdb ran MiXCR on the RT-PCR reads and lists one entry per CDR3 protein. Of more than 550,000 distinct CDR3 sequences in the sample, roughly 12% were seen once. The data are from a study of response to subunit inactivated influenza vaccine. These same records also appear under a second study, on T cells expressing NK-cell markers. That work contributes: cDNA encoding TCR beta was synthesized via 5'RACE template switching incorporating UMIs. Sorted CD3+CD56+NKG2C+, CD3+CD56+NKG2C- and CD3+CD56-NKG2C+ T-cell subsets were beta-chain profiled.

The source of this sequence is a man aged 45 to 65 who received an inactivated influenza vaccine. This sequence joins TRBV10-3 and TRBJ2-6, with TRBD1 matching 7 bases. This sample comprised PBMCs from blood, obtained on the day of vaccination. CDR3 protein: CAISGTAGANVLTF. CDR3 nucleotides: TGTGCCATCAGCGGGACAGCTGGGGCCAACGTCCTGACTTTC.